What follows are 11 T cell receptor beta chains derived from one specimen sequenced in a study of blood T cell repertoires in COVID-19. Sequencing used immunoSEQ multiplex PCR; TCRdb keeps in-frame clones, though not all of them. The data show fewer than 600,000 clones, 89% seen once. Sequenced material: peripheral blood. The receptor set was obtained from a young man with COVID-19, enrolled during active disease.

V gene TRBV4-1 combines with J gene TRBJ1-1, with D uncertain. Germline CDR1 and CDR2: MGHRA and YSYEKL. V was cut by 0 bases and J by 7 bases, with 21 bases left in between. CDR3 length: 17 amino acids. CDR3 in amino acids: CASSQESIFRRRNEAFF. In DNA form, the CDR3 reads TGCGCCAGCAGCCAAGAATCGATCTTCCGACGGAGAAATGAAGCTTTCTTT.

This clone was found once. The rearrangement joins TRBV19 to TRBJ2-3; TRBD1 matches at 7 bases. Trimming removed 6 bases from V and 2 bases from J; junction bases left unmatched: 5. The germline V gene has CDR1 LNHDA and CDR2 SQIVND (reference sequence). CDR3 length: 14 residues. The CDR3 region has the DNA TGTGCCAGTAGATGGACAGGTTCCACAGATACGCAGTATTTT. Translated: CASRWTGSTDTQYF. Looking up the rest from reference TRBV19 and TRBJ2-3 gives the full variable domain: DGGITQSPKYLFRKEGQNVTLSCEQNLNHDAMYWYRQDPGQGLRLIYYSQIVNDFQKGDIAEGYSVSREKKESFPLTVTSAQKNPTAFYLCASRWTGSTDTQYFGPGTRLTVL.

The V gene is TRBV3-1 (or the pseudogene TRBV3-2), the J gene TRBJ2-1; TRBD2 matches 9 bases. Germline V gene sequence: CDR1 LGHDT, CDR2 YNNKEL (reference sequence). The CDR3 is made up of 14 amino acids. V gave up 2 bases and J gave up 10 bases; unmatched junction bases: 6. The CDR3 protein is CASSQLAGDREQFF. In DNA, the CDR3 is TGTGCCAGCAGCCAATTAGCGGGGGACCGGGAGCAGTTCTTC.

The chain joins TRBV14 to TRBJ1-3; D is uncertain. Trimming shortened V by 5 bases and J by 0 bases, and 17 bases separated the two germline ends. The CDR3 runs to 17 residues. CDR1 and CDR2 from the germline V gene are SGHDN and FVKESK. The CDR3 is CASSAQVAVYSGNTIYF. CDR3 nucleotides: TGTGCCAGCAGCGCTCAAGTGGCAGTTTACTCTGGAAACACCATATATTTT.

The chain links TRBV12-5 to TRBJ2-2, with D possibly being TRBD1 (5 bases). The CDR3 runs 18 residues. Per germline, CDR1 LGHNT and CDR2 FRNRAP. Deletions cut 2 bases from V and 1 base from J, with 17 bases between. In nucleotides, the CDR3 is TGTGCTAGTGGTTTGACTCCGGATGGGGCGGAGAACACCGGGGAGCTGTTTTTT. Translating it yields CASGLTPDGAENTGELFF. The full variable domain, rest sourced from reference TRBV12-5 and TRBJ2-2, is DARVTQTPRHKVTEMGQEVTMRCQPILGHNTVFWYRQTMMQGLELLAYFRNRAPLDDSGMPKDRFSAEMPDATLATLKIQPSEPRDSAVYFCASGLTPDGAENTGELFFGEGSRLTVL.

The CDR3: CASSYTGDNSPLHF. The CDR3 region has the DNA TGTGCCAGCAGTTACACCGGAGATAATTCACCCCTCCACTTT. The chain uses TRBV6-5 and TRBJ1-6; D is unclear. The germline gives CDR1 MNHEY, CDR2 SVGAGI. V was shortened by 2 bases and J by 5 bases, with 7 bases between the two germline ends. The CDR3 runs 14 residues.

The CDR3 coding sequence is TGTGCCAGTAGGACTAGCGGAGACAATGAGCAGTTCTTC. Translating it yields CASRTSGDNEQFF. This sequence joins TRBV19 and TRBJ2-1; 9 nucleotides align to TRBD2. This CDR3 has 13 amino acids. The V gene's germline CDR1 is LNHDA and CDR2 SQIVND (reference sequence). J lost 5 bases, V lost 6 bases, and 2 bases had no gene match.

The rearrangement uses TRBV6-5 and TRBJ2-3; the D gene is possibly TRBD1 (6 bases). This CDR3 contains 15 residues. The germline V gene has CDR1 MNHEY and CDR2 SVGAGI. V lost 2 bases and J 1 base, leaving 10 bases between the germline ends. The CDR3 protein is CASSYVAGGTDTQYF. For the CDR3, the DNA is TGTGCCAGCAGTTACGTGGCAGGGGGCACAGATACGCAGTATTTT.

This chain joins TRBV5-1 and TRBJ2-2; D uncertain. This CDR3 is 14 amino acids long. V gave up 0 bases and J gave up 1 base, with 4 bases separating them. Germline V gene sequence: CDR1 SGHRS, CDR2 YFSETQ. Here the CDR3 reads CASSLDGNTGELFF. The CDR3 DNA follows: TGCGCCAGCAGCTTGGACGGGAACACCGGGGAGCTGTTTTTT.

The chain carries TRBV5-1 and TRBJ2-7, with 11 bases that match TRBD2. The CDR3 contains 17 residues. Per germline, CDR1 SGHRS and CDR2 YFSETQ. Trimming at V came to 1 base and at J to 0 bases, leaving 6 bases not matched to a gene. In DNA form, the CDR3 reads TGCGCCAGCAGCTTGATACTAGCGGGGGAGAGCTCCTACGAGCAGTACTTC. Translated: CASSLILAGESSYEQYF.

The chain has TRBV19 and TRBJ2-1; the match to TRBD2 covers 9 bases. Losses at the gene ends were 2 bases for V and 7 bases for J; bases not matched to a gene: 6. CDR3 length equals 15 residues. Germline lookup yields CDR1 LNHDA and CDR2 SQIVND (reference sequence). CDR3 nucleotides: TGTGCCAGTAGTATACTTAGCGGGAGCAAAAATGAGCAGTTCTTC. Its protein is CASSILSGSKNEQFF.